One sample yielded the 6 T cell receptor beta chains listed below, sequenced in a study of shared clonotypes between healthy human individuals. TCRdb keeps only in-frame clones here, not all; method: immunoSEQ multiplex PCR. This table has under 600,000 clones, about 80% appearing once. Material for sequencing was PBMCs. All receptors come from a woman aged 40 to 50 in good health. Some clones in this sample may be carry-over from other donors' samples.

About this clone itself: Other DNA sequences of this sample code for an identical CDR3. V gene TRBV29-1 combines with J gene TRBJ2-5; the D is unclear. CDR1 and CDR2 (germline): SQVTM, ANQGSEA. V was trimmed by 1 base and J by 4 bases, leaving 4 bases between them. CDR3 length: 11 amino acids. The CDR3 DNA is TGCAGCGTTGAAGTCGGAGAGACCCAGTACTTC. It encodes CSVEVGETQYF.

In its sample, this clone was seen a few times. The chain carries TRBV30 and TRBJ1-1, with D possibly matching TRBD1 (5 bases). CDR1 and CDR2 (germline): GTSNPN, SVGIG (reference sequence). The CDR3 is 16 amino acids. Trimming stripped 0 bases from V and 1 base from J, with 15 bases between. CDR3 DNA sequence: TGTGCCTGGAGTGTACCGCGGGGGACTGGGAACACTGAAGCTTTCTTT. Amino acid sequence: CAWSVPRGTGNTEAFF.

The chain carries TRBV5-1 and TRBJ1-1; a weak D match, TRBD1 (5 bases). The V end was cut by 6 bases, the J end by 3 bases, with 12 bases between. The CDR3 covers 13 residues. Looked up from germline, CDR1 is SGHRS and CDR2 is YFSETQ. This CDR3 is CASKDQGDTEAFF. CDR3 DNA: TGCGCCAGCAAGGATCAGGGTGACACTGAAGCTTTCTTT.

This clone was recorded many times. The chain couples TRBV15 to TRBJ2-1; 9 positions agree with TRBD2. Trimming at V came to 1 base and at J to 6 bases, leaving 4 bases not matched to a gene. The V gene's germline CDR1 is LNHNV and CDR2 YYDKDF (reference sequence). The CDR3 loop spans 15 amino acids. CDR3 in amino acids: CATSRAREGFNEQFF. The CDR3 nucleotides are TGTGCCACCAGCAGAGCGCGGGAGGGTTTCAATGAGCAGTTCTTC.

In this sample, this clone turned up a few times. Other nucleotide sequences in the sample specify the same CDR3. This chain joins TRBV5-1 and TRBJ2-7; 11 bases line up with TRBD2. V lost 10 bases to trimming and J lost 3 bases; unmatched junction nucleotides: 9. The CDR3 runs to 14 residues. Germline-derived CDR1 and CDR2 are SGHRS and YFSETQ. The CDR3 protein is CASSSGTSGYEQYF. In nucleotides, the CDR3 is TGCGCCTCCAGCTCCGGGACTAGCGGCTACGAGCAGTACTTC.

The chain is built from TRBV5-1 and TRBJ1-4; 8 bases map to TRBD1. Germline CDR1 is SGHRS and CDR2 is YFSETQ. The J segment lost 6 bases and the V segment lost 0 bases, leaving 4 bases of the junction unmatched. This CDR3 spans 15 amino acids. The CDR3 sequence is CASSLVGQVYEKLFF. The CDR3 bases are TGCGCCAGCAGCTTGGTGGGACAGGTTTATGAAAAACTGTTTTTT.